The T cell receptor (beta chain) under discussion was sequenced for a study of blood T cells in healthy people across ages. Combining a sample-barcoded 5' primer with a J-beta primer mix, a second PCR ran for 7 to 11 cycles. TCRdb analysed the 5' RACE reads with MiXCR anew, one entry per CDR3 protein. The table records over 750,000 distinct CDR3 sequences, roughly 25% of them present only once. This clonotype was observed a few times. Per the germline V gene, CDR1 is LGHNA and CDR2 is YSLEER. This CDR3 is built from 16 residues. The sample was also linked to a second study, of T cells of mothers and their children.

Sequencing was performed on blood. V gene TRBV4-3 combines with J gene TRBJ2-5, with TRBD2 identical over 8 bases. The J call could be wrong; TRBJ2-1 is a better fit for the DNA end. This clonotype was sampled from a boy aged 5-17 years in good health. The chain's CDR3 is CASSQDPSGGWDEQFF. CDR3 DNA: TGCGCCAGCAGCCAAGACCCAAGCGGGGGATGGGATGAGCAGTTCTTC.